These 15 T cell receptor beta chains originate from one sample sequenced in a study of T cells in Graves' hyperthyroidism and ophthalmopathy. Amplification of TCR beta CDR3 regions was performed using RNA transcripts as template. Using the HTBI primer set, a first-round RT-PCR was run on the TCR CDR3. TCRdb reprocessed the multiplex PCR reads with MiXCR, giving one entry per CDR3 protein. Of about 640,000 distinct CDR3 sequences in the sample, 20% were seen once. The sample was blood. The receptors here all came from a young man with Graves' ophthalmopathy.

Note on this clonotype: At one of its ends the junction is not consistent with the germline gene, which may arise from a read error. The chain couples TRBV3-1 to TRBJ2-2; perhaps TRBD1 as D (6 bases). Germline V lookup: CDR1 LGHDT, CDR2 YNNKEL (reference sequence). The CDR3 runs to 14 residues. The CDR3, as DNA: TGTGCCAGCAGCCAAGGGACAGTCACCGGGGAGCTGCTTTTT. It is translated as CASSQGTVTGELLF.

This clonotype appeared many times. In DNA, the CDR3 is TGTGCCAGCAGCTTATCGGGACAGGGTACCAATGAGCAGTTCTTC. Translating gives CASSLSGQGTNEQFF. The chain carries TRBV7-2 and TRBJ2-1, with 9 bases aligning to TRBD1. This CDR3 comprises 15 residues. The V and J ends lost 2 bases and 6 bases, in that order; junction bases with no gene match: 5. From germline, CDR1 is SGHTA and CDR2 FQGNSA.

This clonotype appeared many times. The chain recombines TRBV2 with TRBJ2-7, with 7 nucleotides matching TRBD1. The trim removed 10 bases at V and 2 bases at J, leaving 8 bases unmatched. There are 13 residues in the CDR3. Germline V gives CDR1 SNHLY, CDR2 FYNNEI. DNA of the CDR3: TGTGCCACTATAGACAGGGCCACCTACGAGCAGTACTTC. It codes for CATIDRATYEQYF.

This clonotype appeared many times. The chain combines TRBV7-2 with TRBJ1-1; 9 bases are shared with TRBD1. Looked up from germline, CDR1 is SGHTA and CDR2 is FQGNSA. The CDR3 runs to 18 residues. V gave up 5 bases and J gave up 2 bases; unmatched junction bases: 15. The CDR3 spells CASSPLDTGGYINTEAFF. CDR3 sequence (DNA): TGTGCCAGCAGCCCCCTCGACACAGGGGGCTACATAAACACTGAAGCTTTCTTT.

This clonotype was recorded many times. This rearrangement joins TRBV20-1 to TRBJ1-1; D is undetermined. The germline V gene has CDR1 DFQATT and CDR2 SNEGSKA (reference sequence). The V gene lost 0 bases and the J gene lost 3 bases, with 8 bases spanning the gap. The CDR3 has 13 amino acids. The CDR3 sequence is CSARDQRDTEAFF. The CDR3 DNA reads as TGCAGTGCTAGAGATCAAAGAGACACTGAAGCTTTCTTT.

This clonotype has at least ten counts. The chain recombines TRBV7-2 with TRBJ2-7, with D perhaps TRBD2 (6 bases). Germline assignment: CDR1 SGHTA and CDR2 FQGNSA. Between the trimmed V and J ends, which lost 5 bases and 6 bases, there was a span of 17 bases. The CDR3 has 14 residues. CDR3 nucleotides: TGTGCCAGCAGCGCGGGACTGCCATGGCCCGAGCAGTACTTC. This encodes CASSAGLPWPEQYF.

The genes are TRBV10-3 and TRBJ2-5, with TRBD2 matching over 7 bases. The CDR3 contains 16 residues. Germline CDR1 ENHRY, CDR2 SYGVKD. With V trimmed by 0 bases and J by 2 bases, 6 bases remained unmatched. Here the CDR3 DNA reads TGTGCCATCAGTGAGTCCCCAGCGGGGATACAAGAGACCCAGTACTTC. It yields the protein CAISESPAGIQETQYF.

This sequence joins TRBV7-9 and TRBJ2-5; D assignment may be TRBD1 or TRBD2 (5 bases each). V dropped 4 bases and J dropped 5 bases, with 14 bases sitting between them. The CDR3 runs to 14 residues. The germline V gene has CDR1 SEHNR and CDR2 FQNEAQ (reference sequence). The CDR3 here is CASSSRDLGETQYF. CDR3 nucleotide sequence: TGTGCCAGCAGCTCCCGGGACCTCGGGGAGACCCAGTACTTC.

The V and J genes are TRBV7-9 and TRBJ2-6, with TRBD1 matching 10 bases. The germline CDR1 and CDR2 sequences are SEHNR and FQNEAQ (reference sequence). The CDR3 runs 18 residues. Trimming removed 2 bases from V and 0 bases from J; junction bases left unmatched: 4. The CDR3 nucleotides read TGTGCCAGCAGCTTAATATGGGACAGGGGCTCTGGGGCCAACGTCCTGACTTTC. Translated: CASSLIWDRGSGANVLTF.

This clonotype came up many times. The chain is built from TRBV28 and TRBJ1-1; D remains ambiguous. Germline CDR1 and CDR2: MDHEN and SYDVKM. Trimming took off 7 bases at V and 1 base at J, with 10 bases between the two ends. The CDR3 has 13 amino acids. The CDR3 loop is CASKLTGNTEAFF. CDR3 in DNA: TGTGCCAGCAAACTCACTGGGAACACTGAAGCTTTCTTT. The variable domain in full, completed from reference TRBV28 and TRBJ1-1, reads DVKVTQSSRYLVKRTGEKVFLECVQDMDHENMFWYRQDPGLGLRLIYFSYDVKMKEKGDIPEGYSVSREKKERFSLILESASTNQTSMYLCASKLTGNTEAFFGQGTRLTVV.

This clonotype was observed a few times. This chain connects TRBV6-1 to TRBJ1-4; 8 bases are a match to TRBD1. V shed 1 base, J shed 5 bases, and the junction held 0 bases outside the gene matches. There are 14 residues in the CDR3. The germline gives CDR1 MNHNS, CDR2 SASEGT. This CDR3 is CASSEGQGNEKLFF. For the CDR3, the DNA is TGTGCCAGCAGTGAAGGACAGGGGAATGAAAAACTGTTTTTT.

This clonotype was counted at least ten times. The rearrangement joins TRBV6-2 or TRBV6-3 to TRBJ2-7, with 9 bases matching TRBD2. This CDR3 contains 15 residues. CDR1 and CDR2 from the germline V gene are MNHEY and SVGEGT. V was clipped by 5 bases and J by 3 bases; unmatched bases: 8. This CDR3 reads CASSREGSGSYEQYF. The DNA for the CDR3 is TGTGCCAGCAGTCGCGAAGGTAGCGGGAGCTACGAGCAGTACTTC.

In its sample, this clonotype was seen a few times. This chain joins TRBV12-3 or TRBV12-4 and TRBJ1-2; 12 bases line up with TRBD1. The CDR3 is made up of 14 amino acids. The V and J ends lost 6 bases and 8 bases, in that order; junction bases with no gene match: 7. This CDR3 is CASRGTGGGQGYTF. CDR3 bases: TGTGCCAGCAGGGGGACAGGGGGCGGTCAGGGCTACACCTTC.

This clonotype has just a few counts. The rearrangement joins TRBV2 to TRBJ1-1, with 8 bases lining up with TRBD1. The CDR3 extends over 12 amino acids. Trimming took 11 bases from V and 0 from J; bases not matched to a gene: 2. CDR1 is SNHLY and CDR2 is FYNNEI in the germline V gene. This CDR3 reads CAGQGLNTEAFF. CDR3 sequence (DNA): TGTGCCGGACAGGGATTGAACACTGAAGCTTTCTTT.

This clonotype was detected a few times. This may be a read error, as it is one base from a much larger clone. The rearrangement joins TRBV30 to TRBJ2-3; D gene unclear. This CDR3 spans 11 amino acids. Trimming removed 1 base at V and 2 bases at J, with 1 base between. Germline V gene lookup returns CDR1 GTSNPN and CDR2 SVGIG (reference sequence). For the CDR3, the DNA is TGTGCCTGGAGTGCCACAGATACGCAGTATTTT. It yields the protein CAWSATDTQYF.